This T cell receptor (beta chain) originates from a study of T cells in localized non-small cell lung cancer (TCRdb year 2020). Broadly, across the study: The study examined T cell repertoires in 200 to 300 patients with early-stage NSCLC and compared tumors with uninvolved tumor-adjacent lungs. The cohort consisted of roughly 240 treatment-naive NSCLC patients whose localized lung tumors had been resected. NSCLC patients had a mean age of around 70 years, and 129 were male and around 99 female. Overall study results and their limits: Because multi-region sequencing of the tumors was not done, intratumor heterogeneity could not be ruled out. Longer overall survival was associated with higher T cell density in blood, whereas shorter survival was associated with higher clonality in adjacent lung. A median of about 50 of the top 100 tumor clones turned up in the paired uninvolved adjacent lung, and approximately 30 of those clones also ranked among the top 100 of that same adjacent lung. The highest T cell clonality was observed in uninvolved tumor-adjacent lung, where clonality exceeded that of tumor, suggesting that antigenic responses were more focused in uninvolved tumor-adjacent lung. Since the design was exploratory, TCR variables were selected using unadjusted p-values with no false-discovery rate correction.

TCR beta CDR3 regions were sequenced from DNA using the immunoSEQ Assay. The authors' pipeline ran thus. To compute T cell density, TCR beta template counts were normalized to usable DNA, which was estimated by amplifying housekeeping genes. Richness was estimated using the preseqR package, with extrapolation to 400,000 templates for PBMC samples and to 120,000 templates for tissue samples. Clonality was taken to be one minus Pielou's evenness. Tissue-enriched TCRs were identified by differential abundance testing using productive amino-acid clonotypes, minimum total count 5 and alpha 0.1. Repertoire overlap between compartments was quantified with the Jaccard Index and Morisita Overlap Index. GLIPH grouped TCR beta CDR3s together with public tetramer-defined viral CDR3s, and a viral motif had to include at least three viral sequences and show V-gene enrichment. In TCRdb, the immuneACCESS table is reduced to in-frame sequences with V and J assigned. These tables do not hold every clone; where another copy was compared, an unresolved V gene accounts for under half, and the others remain unexplained. Clone size and V and J calls were adopted from that table, with D and trimming inferred from the DNA. In all, the sample holds about 35,000 clones, and approximately 89% of those were seen once. Clones ranked in the top ten supply about 10% of the sample.

Spanning cysteine to phenylalanine, the CDR3 consists of 11 amino acids. Just the 33-base CDR3 DNA is kept, in frame starting at base 1. The CDR1 and CDR2 encoded by the germline V gene (reference sequence) are DFQATT and SNEGSKA. The junction carries 10 bases between V and J, which are trimmed by 3 bases and 10 bases respectively. This clone was observed once. Its recognized antigen is unknown. Qualities for individual bases were not recorded, and no much larger clone is one base off. At diagnosis, peripheral blood, uninvolved tumor-adjacent lung and tumor were collected and stored as a combination of fresh-frozen and FFPE material. For TCR repertoire profiling, blood samples were analyzed as peripheral blood mononuclear cells.

The TCR comes from a female donor older than 55 with stage II lung adenocarcinoma. The rearrangement combines TRBV20-1 with TRBJ2-1, with a tentative D gene TRBD1 over 6 matching bases. The sequences come from peripheral blood mononuclear cells, collected before any cancer treatment. The DNA sequence is given as TGCAGTGCTAGCGACGGGACAGAGCAGTTCTTC. The resulting protein is CSASDGTEQFF.